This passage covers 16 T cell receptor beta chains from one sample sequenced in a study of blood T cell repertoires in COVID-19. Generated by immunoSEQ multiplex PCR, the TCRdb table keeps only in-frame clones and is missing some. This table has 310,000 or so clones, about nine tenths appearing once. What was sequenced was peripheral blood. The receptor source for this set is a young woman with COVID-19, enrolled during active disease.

CDR3 sequence reads: CASSGDSYEAFF. The CDR3 region has the DNA TGTGCCAGCAGTGGAGACAGTTACGAAGCTTTCTTT. The chain employs TRBV2 and TRBJ1-1; D possibly corresponds to TRBD1 (5 bases). CDR3 size: 12 residues. Germline assignment: CDR1 SNHLY and CDR2 FYNNEI. V was pared by 4 bases and J by 8 bases, with 11 bases between.

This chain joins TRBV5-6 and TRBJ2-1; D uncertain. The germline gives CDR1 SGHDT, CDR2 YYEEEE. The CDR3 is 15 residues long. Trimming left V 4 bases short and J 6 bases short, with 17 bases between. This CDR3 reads CASSAFSWITNEQFF. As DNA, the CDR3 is TGTGCCAGCAGCGCGTTTAGCTGGATCACCAATGAGCAGTTCTTC.

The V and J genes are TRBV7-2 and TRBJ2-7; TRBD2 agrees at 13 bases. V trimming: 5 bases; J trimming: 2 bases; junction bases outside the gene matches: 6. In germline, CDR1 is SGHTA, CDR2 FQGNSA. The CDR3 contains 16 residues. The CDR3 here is CASSPGTSGVAYEQYF. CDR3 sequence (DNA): TGTGCCAGCAGCCCCGGGACTAGCGGGGTAGCCTACGAGCAGTACTTC.

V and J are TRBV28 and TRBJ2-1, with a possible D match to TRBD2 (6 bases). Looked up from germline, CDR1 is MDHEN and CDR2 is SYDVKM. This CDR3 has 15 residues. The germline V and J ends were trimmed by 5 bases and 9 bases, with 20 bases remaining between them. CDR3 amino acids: CASSLDTWRGGEQFF. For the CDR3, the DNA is TGTGCCAGCAGTCTCGATACGTGGAGGGGTGGTGAGCAGTTCTTC.

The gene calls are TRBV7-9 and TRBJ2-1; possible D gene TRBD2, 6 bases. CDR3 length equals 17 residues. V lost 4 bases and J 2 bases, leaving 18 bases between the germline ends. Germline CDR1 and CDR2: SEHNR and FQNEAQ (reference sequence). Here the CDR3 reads CASSSSFTSSAYNEQFF. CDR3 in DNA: TGTGCCAGCAGCTCCTCCTTCACTAGCAGCGCCTACAATGAGCAGTTCTTC. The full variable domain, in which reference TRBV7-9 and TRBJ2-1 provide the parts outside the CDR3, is DTGVSQNPRHKITKRGQNVTFRCDPISEHNRLYWYRQTLGQGPEFLTYFQNEAQLEKSRLLSDRFSAERPKGSFSTLEIQRTEQGDSAMYLCASSSSFTSSAYNEQFFGPGTRLTVL.

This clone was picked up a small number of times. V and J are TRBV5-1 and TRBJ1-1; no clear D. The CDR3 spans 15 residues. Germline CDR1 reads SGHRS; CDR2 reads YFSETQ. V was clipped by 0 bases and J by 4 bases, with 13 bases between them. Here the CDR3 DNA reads TGCGCCAGCAGCTTGGGCCTAGGGAGTTTCACTGAAGCTTTCTTT. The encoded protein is CASSLGLGSFTEAFF.

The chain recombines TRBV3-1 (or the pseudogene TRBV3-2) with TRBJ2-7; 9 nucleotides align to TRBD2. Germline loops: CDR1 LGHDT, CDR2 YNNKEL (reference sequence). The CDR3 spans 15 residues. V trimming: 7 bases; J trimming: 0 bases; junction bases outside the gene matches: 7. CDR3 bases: TGTGCCAGCACCCCAGCTAGCGGGACCTCCTACGAGCAGTACTTC. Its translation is CASTPASGTSYEQYF.

CDR3 amino acids: CASSVAQGGVGELFF. The CDR3 DNA is TGTGCCAGCAGCGTCGCTCAGGGAGGAGTCGGGGAGCTGTTTTTT. V usage is TRBV9 and J usage is TRBJ2-2, with D tentatively TRBD2 (6 bases). This CDR3 has 15 residues. CDR1 is SGDLS, CDR2 YYNGEE, per germline. Deletions cut 2 bases from V and 7 bases from J, with 15 bases between.

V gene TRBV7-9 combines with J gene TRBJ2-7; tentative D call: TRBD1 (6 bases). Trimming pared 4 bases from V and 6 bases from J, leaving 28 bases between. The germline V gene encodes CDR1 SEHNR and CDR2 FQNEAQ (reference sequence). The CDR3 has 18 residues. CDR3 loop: CASSSHSPQIPRGLEQYF. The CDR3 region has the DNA TGTGCCAGCAGCTCCCACTCCCCGCAGATCCCCAGGGGTCTCGAGCAGTACTTC.

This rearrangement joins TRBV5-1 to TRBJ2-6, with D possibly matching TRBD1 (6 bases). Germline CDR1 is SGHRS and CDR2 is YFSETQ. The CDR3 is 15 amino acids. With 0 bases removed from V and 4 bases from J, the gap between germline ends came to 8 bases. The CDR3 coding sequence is TGCGCCAGCAGCTTGGATGGGACAGGGGCCAACGTCCTGACTTTC. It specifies CASSLDGTGANVLTF.

The CDR3 reads CASSLRGTGELFF. The CDR3 coding sequence is TGTGCCAGCAGCCTCAGGGGCACCGGGGAGCTGTTTTTT. The chain links TRBV3-1 (or the pseudogene TRBV3-2) to TRBJ2-2, with D perhaps TRBD1 (6 bases). The ends were cut back, 4 bases at V and 4 bases at J, with 7 bases in the middle. The CDR3 extends over 13 amino acids. Germline V gives CDR1 LGHDT, CDR2 YNNKEL (reference sequence).

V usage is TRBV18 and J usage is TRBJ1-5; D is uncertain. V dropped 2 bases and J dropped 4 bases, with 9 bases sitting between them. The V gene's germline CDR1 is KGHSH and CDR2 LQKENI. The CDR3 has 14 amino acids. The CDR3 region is CASSPIGGNQPQHF. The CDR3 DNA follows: TGTGCCAGCTCACCAATCGGAGGAAATCAGCCCCAGCATTTT.

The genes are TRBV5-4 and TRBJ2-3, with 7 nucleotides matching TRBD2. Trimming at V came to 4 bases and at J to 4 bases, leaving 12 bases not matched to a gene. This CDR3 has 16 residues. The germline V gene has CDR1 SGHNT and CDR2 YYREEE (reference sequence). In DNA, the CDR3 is TGTGCCAGCAGCCCCTCCCCTCGCGGGAGAGCAGATACGCAGTATTTT. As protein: CASSPSPRGRADTQYF.

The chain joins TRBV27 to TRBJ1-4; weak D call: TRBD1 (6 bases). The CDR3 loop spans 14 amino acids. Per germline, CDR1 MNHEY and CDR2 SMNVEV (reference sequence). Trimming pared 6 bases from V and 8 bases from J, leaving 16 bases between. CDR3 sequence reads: CASRLAGAEEKLFF. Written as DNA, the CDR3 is TGTGCCAGCAGATTAGCGGGGGCGGAGGAAAAACTGTTTTTT.

For the CDR3, the DNA is TGTGCCAGCAGCTCGGACAACTACGAGCAGTACTTC. Translated: CASSSDNYEQYF. The chain has TRBV7-9 and TRBJ2-7; the D gene is possibly TRBD1 (5 bases). The CDR3 contains 12 residues. From germline, CDR1 is SEHNR and CDR2 FQNEAQ (reference sequence). V shed 4 bases and J shed 3 bases, with 7 bases lying between them.

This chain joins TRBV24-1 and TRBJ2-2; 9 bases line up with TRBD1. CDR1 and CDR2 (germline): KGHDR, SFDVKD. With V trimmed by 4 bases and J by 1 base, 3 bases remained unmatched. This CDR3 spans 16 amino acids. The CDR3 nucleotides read TGTGCCACCAGTGAAGCGACAGGGGGGAACACCGGGGAGCTGTTTTTT. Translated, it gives CATSEATGGNTGELFF.